This TCR beta chain was captured in a study of response to subunit inactivated influenza vaccine. Trimming pared 0 bases from V and 7 bases from J, leaving 15 bases between. This CDR3 is 15 amino acids long. Germline values: CDR1 LNHNV, CDR2 YYDKDF (reference sequence). TCRdb used MiXCR to reprocess the RT-PCR reads, holding one entry per CDR3 protein. This table holds about 620,000 distinct CDR3 sequences, 10% to 15% found once. Comments on this clonotype: Its target is unknown.

Study conclusions and caveats: Each seasonal influenza vaccination recruits few new T cells, the authors suggested.

Sequences were derived from PBMCs from blood, sampled on the day of vaccination. The clonotype was recovered from a man between 50 and 59 years old who received an inactivated influenza vaccine. The rearrangement uses TRBV15 and TRBJ2-5, with D unresolved. CDR3 residues: CATSRDLGPAGTQYF. As DNA, the CDR3 is TGTGCCACCAGCAGAGATCTTGGACCGGCAGGGACCCAGTACTTC.